This T cell receptor beta chain was observed in a study of cytomegalovirus exposure and HLA in healthy donors. Study-level results: According to a later analysis, donors in an Asian-associated ancestry cluster reportedly had fewer N-insertions than the roughly 670-donor mean. What was likely a sequencing artifact was a cluster of highly shared sequence variants. Per a later analysis, HLA-associated TCR beta chains showed more clonal expansion than other, equally common TCR beta chains. Rarity held for most TCR sequences, but there were some public TCRs that occurred in many donors.

Points on this clone: The antigen remains undetermined.

Use of 60 Vbeta and 13 Jbeta primers characterized the PCR. Repertoires were generated with immunoSEQ multiplex PCR, while TCRdb's copy carries only in-frame clones and drops some. The listing records approximately 150,000 clones. The specimen was PBMCs. The sequence was obtained from a young woman in good health and CMV-seronegative.

CDR3 residues: CASSFRGTPGEAFF. The CDR3, as DNA: TGTGCCAGTAGTTTCAGGGGGACCCCGGGTGAAGCTTTCTTT. This chain links TRBV19 with TRBJ1-1; TRBD1 matches at 7 bases. Per the germline V gene, CDR1 is LNHDA and CDR2 is SQIVND (reference sequence). V shed 5 bases and J 7 bases; nucleotides not matched to a gene: 10. CDR3 length: 14 amino acids.